This TCR beta chain stems from a study of vaccination and CD4 T cells after COVID-19. Whole-study context: Overlapping spike peptides of SARS-CoV-2, HCoV-NL63, HCoV-OC43 and HCoV-229E were used, and cells were stimulated with them.

The sample's time point: late sampling 161 to 241 days after vaccination in a few convalescent patients. Treatment indicated: approximately 9-day PBMC culture with coronavirus spike peptide pools or control peptides (ViraFEST assay). Culture of under 2.5 million PBMCs per well took place with about 9.8 IU/ml IL-2 and approximately 11 ug/ml peptide pools. Regarding this clonotype: Its cognate antigen is unknown.

This CDR3 is 13 amino acids long. V trimming: 4 bases; J trimming: 6 bases; junction bases outside the gene matches: 5. Per germline, CDR1 MNHNS and CDR2 SASEGT. The Oncomine TCR Beta short-read assay was applied to DNA of cultured CD4+ T cells. TCRdb re-derived calls from the PCR reads in MiXCR, one entry per CDR3 protein. The table has about 25,000 distinct CDR3 sequences, more than 30% seen once. The input for sequencing was CD4+ T cells from blood, cultured in vitro, taken about 7 months after SARS-CoV-2 vaccination. The V gene is TRBV6-1, the J gene TRBJ2-5; 7 bases are a match to TRBD1. This clonotype was sampled from a human donor who had recovered from COVID-19. Here the CDR3 reads CASSATGAKTQYF. The DNA of the CDR3 is TGTGCCAGCAGTGCAACAGGGGCCAAGACCCAGTACTTC.